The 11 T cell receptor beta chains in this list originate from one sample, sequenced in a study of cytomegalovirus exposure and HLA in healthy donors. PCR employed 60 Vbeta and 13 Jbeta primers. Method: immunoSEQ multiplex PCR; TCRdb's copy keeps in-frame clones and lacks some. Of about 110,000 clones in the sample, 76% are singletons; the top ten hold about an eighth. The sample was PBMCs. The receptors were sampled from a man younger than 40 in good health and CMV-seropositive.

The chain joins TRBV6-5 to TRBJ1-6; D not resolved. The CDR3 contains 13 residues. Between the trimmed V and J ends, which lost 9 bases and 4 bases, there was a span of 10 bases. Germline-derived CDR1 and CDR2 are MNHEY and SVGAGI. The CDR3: CARRRGYNSPLHF. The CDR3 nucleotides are TGTGCCAGACGTCGGGGATATAATTCACCCCTCCACTTT.

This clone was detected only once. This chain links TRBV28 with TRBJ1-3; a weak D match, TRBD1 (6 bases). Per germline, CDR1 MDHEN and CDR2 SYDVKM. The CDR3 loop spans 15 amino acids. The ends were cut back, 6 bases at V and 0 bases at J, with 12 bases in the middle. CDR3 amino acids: CASRLTGLSGNTIYF. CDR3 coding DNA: TGTGCCAGCAGGTTAACAGGGCTCTCTGGAAACACCATATATTTT.

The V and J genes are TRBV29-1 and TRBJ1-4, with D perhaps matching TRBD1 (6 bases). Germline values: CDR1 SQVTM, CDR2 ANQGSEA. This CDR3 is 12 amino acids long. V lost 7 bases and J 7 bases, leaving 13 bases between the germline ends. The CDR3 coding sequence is TGCAGCGCCGGCAGGGGTGGTGAAAAACTGTTTTTT. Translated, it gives CSAGRGGEKLFF.

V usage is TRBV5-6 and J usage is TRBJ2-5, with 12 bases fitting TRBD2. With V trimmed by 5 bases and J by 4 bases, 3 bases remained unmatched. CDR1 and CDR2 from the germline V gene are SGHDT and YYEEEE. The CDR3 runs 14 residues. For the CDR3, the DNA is TGTGCCAGCAGGGCTAGCGGGGGGGTAGAGACCCAGTACTTC. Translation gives CASRASGGVETQYF.

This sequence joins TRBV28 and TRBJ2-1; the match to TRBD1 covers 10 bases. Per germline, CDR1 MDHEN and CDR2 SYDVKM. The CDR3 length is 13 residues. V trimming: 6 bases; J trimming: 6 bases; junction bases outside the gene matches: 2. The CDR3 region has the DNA TGTGCCAGCAGGGGGACAGGGGCCAATGAGCAGTTCTTC. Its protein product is CASRGTGANEQFF.

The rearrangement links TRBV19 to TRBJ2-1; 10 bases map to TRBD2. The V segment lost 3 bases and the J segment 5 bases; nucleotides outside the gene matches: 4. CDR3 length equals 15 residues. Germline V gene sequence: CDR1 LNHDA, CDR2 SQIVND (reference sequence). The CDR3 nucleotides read TGTGCCAGTAGTATTGTAGCGGGGGGACACAATGAGCAGTTCTTC. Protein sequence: CASSIVAGGHNEQFF.

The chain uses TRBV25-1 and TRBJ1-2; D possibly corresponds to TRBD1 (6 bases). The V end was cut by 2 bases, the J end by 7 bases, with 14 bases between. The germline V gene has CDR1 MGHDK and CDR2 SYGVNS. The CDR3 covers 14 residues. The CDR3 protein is CASSEGGRGGGYTF. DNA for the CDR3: TGTGCCAGCAGTGAAGGCGGTAGGGGGGGTGGCTACACCTTC.

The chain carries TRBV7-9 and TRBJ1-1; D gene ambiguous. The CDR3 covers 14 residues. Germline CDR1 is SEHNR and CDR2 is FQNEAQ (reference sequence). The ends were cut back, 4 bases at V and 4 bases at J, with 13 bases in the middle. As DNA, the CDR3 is TGTGCCAGCAGCTCCCCGGCGGAGGGCACTGAAGCTTTCTTT. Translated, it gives CASSSPAEGTEAFF.

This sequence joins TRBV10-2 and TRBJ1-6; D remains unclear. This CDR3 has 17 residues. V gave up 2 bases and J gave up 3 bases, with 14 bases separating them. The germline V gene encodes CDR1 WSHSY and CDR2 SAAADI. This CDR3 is CASSEDGKEFYNSPLHF. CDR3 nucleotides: TGCGCCAGCAGTGAGGACGGGAAGGAATTCTATAATTCACCCCTCCACTTT.

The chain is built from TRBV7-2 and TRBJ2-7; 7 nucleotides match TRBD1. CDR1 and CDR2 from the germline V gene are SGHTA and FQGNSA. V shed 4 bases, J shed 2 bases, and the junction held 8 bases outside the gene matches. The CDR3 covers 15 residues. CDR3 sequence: CASSSAGTETYEQYF. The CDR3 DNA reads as TGTGCCAGCAGCTCCGCCGGGACAGAAACCTACGAGCAGTACTTC.

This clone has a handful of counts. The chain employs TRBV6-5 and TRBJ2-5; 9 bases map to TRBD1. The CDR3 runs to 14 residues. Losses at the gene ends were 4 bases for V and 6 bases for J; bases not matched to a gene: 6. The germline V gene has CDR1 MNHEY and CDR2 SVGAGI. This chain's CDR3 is CASSSGQGKQTQYF. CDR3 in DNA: TGTGCCAGCAGTTCTGGACAGGGGAAGCAGACCCAGTACTTC.